This entry concerns a single T cell receptor beta chain. These data belong to a study of blood T cell repertoires in COVID-19. This CDR3 is 14 amino acids long. The J segment lost 5 bases and the V segment lost 6 bases, leaving 6 bases of the junction unmatched. The germline gives CDR1 SGHTA, CDR2 FQGNSA. In the source study's methods: Amplifying reference gene primers gave estimates of nucleated cell counts. Method: immunoSEQ multiplex PCR; TCRdb's copy keeps in-frame clones and lacks some. That table gives V, J and clone size, and the DNA gave D and trimming. The sample lists 60,000 to 80,000 clones; roughly 80% were seen once.

The source material was peripheral blood. The chain couples TRBV7-2 to TRBJ2-5; 10 bases align to TRBD2. This TCR was recovered from a man aged 45-65 years with active COVID-19. In DNA, the CDR3 is TGTGCCAGCAGGAGCGGGAGGGCGGGGGAGACCCAGTACTTC. It codes for CASRSGRAGETQYF.